This T cell receptor (beta chain) was identified in a study of radiotherapy plus CTLA-4 blockade in lung cancer. Profiling relied on immunoSEQ multiplex PCR, and the TCRdb table lists in-frame clones only, not all of them. The sample records 90,000 or so clones, roughly 86% being singletons. The CDR3 spans 16 residues. The V segment lost 2 bases and the J segment 4 bases; nucleotides outside the gene matches: 9. CDR1 GTSNPN and CDR2 SVGIG come from the germline V gene (reference sequence). The sequence was obtained from a human donor with non-small cell lung cancer who had a partial response to radiotherapy plus ipilimumab. This specimen consisted of peripheral blood, obtained from a patient treated with radiotherapy plus ipilimumab. V gene TRBV30 combines with J gene TRBJ2-2; 8 bases fit TRBD2. CDR3 amino acids: CAWSTPRGGITGELFF. DNA for the CDR3: TGTGCCTGGAGTACTCCTCGGGGGGGTATCACCGGGGAGCTGTTTTTT.